This T cell receptor beta chain was documented in a study of blood T cell repertoires in COVID-19. Sequenced by immunoSEQ multiplex PCR; TCRdb stores in-frame clones only, minus some. The table has 150,000 to 200,000 clones, approximately 86% seen once. The germline gives CDR1 SGHTS, CDR2 YDEGEE. The CDR3 contains 12 residues. Trimming left V 6 bases short and J 8 bases short, with 14 bases between. This chain joins TRBV5-8 and TRBJ1-2; weak D call: TRBD1 (6 bases). The source of this sequence is a woman younger than 45 with active or convalescent COVID-19. The sequencing input was peripheral blood. CDR3 sequence (DNA): TGTGCCAGCATAAGATACAGGGACGGCTACACCTTC. Protein: CASIRYRDGYTF.